Below are 32 T cell receptor beta chains sequenced from a single sample in a study of blood T cell repertoires in COVID-19. TCRdb keeps only in-frame clones here, not all; method: immunoSEQ multiplex PCR. The sample contains about 140,000 clones, under 80% of which appear only once. Sequencing used peripheral blood. The receptors were sampled from an elderly man with acute or convalescent COVID-19.

The chain recombines TRBV6-5 with TRBJ2-2; possible D gene TRBD1, 5 bases. V was trimmed by 6 bases and J by 2 bases, leaving 10 bases between them. The CDR3 runs to 14 residues. Germline CDR1 reads MNHEY; CDR2 reads SVGAGI. The CDR3 DNA reads TGTGCCAGCAGAACAGGTCGCAACACCGGGGAGCTGTTTTTT. Protein product: CASRTGRNTGELFF.

There are a few counts of this clone. The chain couples TRBV6-6 to TRBJ1-2; 10 bases line up with TRBD1. CDR3 length: 15 residues. Germline CDR1 and CDR2: MNHNY and SVGAGI (reference sequence). Trimming cost V 5 bases and J 4 bases; bases outside gene matches: 7. CDR3 residues: CASSKGQGRAYGYTF. The CDR3 nucleotides read TGTGCCAGCAGTAAGGGACAGGGGAGGGCCTATGGCTACACCTTC.

V is TRBV7-3 and J is TRBJ2-7, with 7 nucleotides matching TRBD1. CDR3 length: 15 residues. Germline-derived CDR1 and CDR2 are SGHTA and FQGTGA. J was trimmed by 9 bases and V by 4 bases; bases with no gene match: 15. The CDR3 sequence: CASSSIRDSFTVQYF. The DNA of the CDR3 is TGTGCCAGCAGCTCCATCCGGGACAGTTTTACGGTGCAGTACTTC.

The chain employs TRBV5-6 and TRBJ1-6; the D is unclear. CDR3 length: 13 amino acids. V was trimmed by 2 bases and J by 8 bases, leaving 8 bases between them. From germline, CDR1 is SGHDT and CDR2 YYEEEE. The CDR3 reads CASSFNQDSPLHF. As DNA, the CDR3 is TGTGCCAGCAGCTTCAATCAGGATTCACCCCTCCACTTT.

The V gene is TRBV6-9, the J gene TRBJ2-7; maybe TRBD1 (5 bases). This CDR3 contains 12 residues. Trimming removed 4 bases from V and 8 bases from J, with 12 bases in between. Germline V gene sequence: CDR1 MNHGY, CDR2 SVAAGI. The chain's CDR3 is CASSCEGAKQYF. The CDR3 coding sequence is TGTGCCAGCAGTTGTGAAGGGGCCAAGCAGTACTTC.

This chain connects TRBV24-1 to TRBJ1-3, with D tentatively TRBD1 (6 bases). The CDR3 is made up of 15 amino acids. V was trimmed by 3 bases and J by 0 bases, leaving 8 bases between them. Germline CDR1 is KGHDR and CDR2 is SFDVKD. The CDR3 here is CATSDGQNSGNTIYF. CDR3 nucleotide sequence: TGTGCCACCAGTGATGGACAGAACTCTGGAAACACCATATATTTT.

V is TRBV11-2 and J is TRBJ2-1, with TRBD1 matching 8 bases. The V and J ends lost 5 bases and 0 bases, in that order; junction bases with no gene match: 9. From germline, CDR1 is SGHAT and CDR2 FQNNGV. This CDR3 has 17 residues. The CDR3 DNA reads as TGTGCCAGCAGCGGACGGACAGGGATGGGCTCCTACAATGAGCAGTTCTTC. Translating it yields CASSGRTGMGSYNEQFF.

This clone was counted between two and nine times. The genes are TRBV9 and TRBJ2-2, with D maybe TRBD2 (5 bases). The germline V gene encodes CDR1 SGDLS and CDR2 YYNGEE. V gave up 0 bases and J gave up 6 bases, with 6 bases separating them. This CDR3 is 13 amino acids long. CDR3 loop: CASSVVLAGELFF. DNA for the CDR3: TGTGCCAGCAGCGTAGTACTAGCCGGGGAGCTGTTTTTT.

The CDR3 sequence is CASSWTGGGQPQHF. CDR3 nucleotide sequence: TGTGCCAGCAGCTGGACAGGGGGCGGTCAGCCCCAGCATTTT. The rearrangement uses TRBV5-5 and TRBJ1-5; 11 bases match TRBD1. From germline, CDR1 is SGHKS and CDR2 YYEKEE (reference sequence). Unmatched junction bases numbered 2, after V lost 3 bases and J lost 6 bases. The CDR3 is 14 residues long.

The CDR3 sequence: CSVDRLGQGVEKLFF. CDR3 DNA: TGCAGCGTTGACCGACTGGGACAGGGGGTAGAAAAACTGTTTTTT. The chain employs TRBV29-1 and TRBJ1-4; 11 positions agree with TRBD1. Germline V lookup: CDR1 SQVTM, CDR2 ANQGSEA. Losses at the gene ends were 3 bases for V and 8 bases for J; bases not matched to a gene: 8. The CDR3 runs to 15 residues.

The chain has TRBV7-9 and TRBJ1-4; D is ambiguous. The germline CDR1 and CDR2 sequences are SEHNR and FQNEAQ (reference sequence). The CDR3 loop spans 15 amino acids. Trimming left V 4 bases short and J 0 bases short, with 9 bases between. The CDR3 DNA is TGTGCCAGCAGCTCCCGCCGGGCAACTAATGAAAAACTGTTTTTT. Amino acid sequence: CASSSRRATNEKLFF.

V gene TRBV6-5 combines with J gene TRBJ1-2; 8 nucleotides match TRBD1. CDR1 and CDR2 (germline): MNHEY, SVGAGI. This CDR3 is built from 16 residues. Trimming removed 2 bases from V and 8 bases from J; junction bases left unmatched: 13. Here the CDR3 reads CASSYTWTGKAKGYTF. The CDR3 nucleotides read TGTGCCAGCAGTTACACCTGGACAGGGAAGGCGAAGGGCTACACCTTC.

This chain uses TRBV14 with TRBJ1-4, with 8 bases fitting TRBD1. V was clipped by 4 bases and J by 5 bases; unmatched bases: 6. The CDR3 runs to 15 residues. Germline CDR1 reads SGHDN; CDR2 reads FVKESK. The CDR3 DNA sequence: TGTGCCAGCAGCCCCACACGACAGGGGAATGAAAAACTGTTTTTT. This sequence encodes CASSPTRQGNEKLFF.

The chain recombines TRBV7-6 with TRBJ1-6; D is possibly TRBD1 (6 bases). This CDR3 region has 16 residues. Germline lookup yields CDR1 SGHVS and CDR2 FNYEAQ. V was shortened by 5 bases and J by 1 base, with 12 bases between the two germline ends. The CDR3 loop reads CASSRSTGSYNSPLHF. The CDR3 region has the DNA TGTGCCAGCAGCAGAAGTACAGGGTCCTATAATTCACCCCTCCACTTT.

This rearrangement joins TRBV27 to TRBJ1-4; D possibly corresponds to TRBD1 (6 bases). The CDR3 extends over 15 amino acids. Germline V gene sequence: CDR1 MNHEY, CDR2 SMNVEV (reference sequence). Trimming cost V 6 bases and J 7 bases, with 18 bases left between them. The CDR3 coding sequence is TGTGCCAGCAGAAAAAACAGGGAGGGGAGTGAAAAACTGTTTTTT. Translation gives CASRKNREGSEKLFF.

The chain uses TRBV28 and TRBJ1-4; D possibly corresponds to TRBD1 (5 bases). V was shortened by 2 bases and J by 8 bases, with 15 bases between the two germline ends. From germline, CDR1 is MDHEN and CDR2 SYDVKM. CDR3 length: 15 amino acids. The DNA for the CDR3 is TGTGCCAGCAGTTTACTGGGAGGGGTTGGAGAAAAACTGTTTTTT. Protein product: CASSLLGGVGEKLFF.

The CDR3 region is CASSPGEGLEAFF. The CDR3 nucleotides are TGTGCCAGCAGCCCGGGAGAAGGCCTTGAAGCTTTCTTT. The chain uses TRBV7-6 and TRBJ1-1; D is uncertain. Germline loops: CDR1 SGHVS, CDR2 FNYEAQ. V gave up 5 bases and J gave up 7 bases, with 14 bases separating them. The CDR3 is 13 residues long.

The chain employs TRBV7-8 and TRBJ2-7; no firm D call. The CDR3 runs 15 residues. The germline gives CDR1 SGHVS, CDR2 FQNEAQ. V was shortened by 3 bases and J by 4 bases, with 16 bases between the two germline ends. The CDR3, as DNA: TGTGCCAGCAGCTTCTCCATGATACAAGAATACGAGCAGTACTTC. It encodes CASSFSMIQEYEQYF.

This clone was observed a single time. The chain carries TRBV6-1 and TRBJ1-4, with D possibly TRBD1 on 6 matching bases. Trimming stripped 0 bases from V and 8 bases from J, with 13 bases between. The CDR3 length is 15 residues. CDR1 and CDR2 from the germline V gene are MNHNS and SASEGT. CDR3 nucleotides: TGTGCCAGCAGTGAAGCGACAGGCGGGAGGGAAAAACTGTTTTTT. Protein: CASSEATGGREKLFF.

The V gene is TRBV10-3, the J gene TRBJ1-5; 7 bases match TRBD1. The CDR3 extends over 13 amino acids. Germline V gives CDR1 ENHRY, CDR2 SYGVKD. V gave up 9 bases and J gave up 1 base; unmatched junction bases: 3. The CDR3 sequence: CAIQGTSNQPQHF. The CDR3 DNA follows: TGTGCCATACAGGGGACAAGCAATCAGCCCCAGCATTTT.

The rearrangement links TRBV10-3 to TRBJ2-3; D gene unclear. This CDR3 spans 14 amino acids. Per the germline V gene, CDR1 is ENHRY and CDR2 is SYGVKD. V dropped 0 bases and J dropped 4 bases, with 8 bases sitting between them. Here the CDR3 reads CAISESQVADTQYF. CDR3 in DNA: TGTGCCATCAGTGAGTCGCAGGTGGCAGATACGCAGTATTTT.

This chain connects TRBV4-3 to TRBJ1-6; D may be TRBD1 (5 bases). Trimming left V 3 bases short and J 9 bases short, with 15 bases between. Germline V gene data show CDR1 as LGHNA and CDR2 as YSLEER. This CDR3 spans 15 amino acids. The CDR3 nucleotides are TGCGCCAGCAGCCAGCAAGGATCTGGGGCTTCACCCCTCCACTTT. It codes for CASSQQGSGASPLHF.

Only a few counts were recorded for this clone. The rearrangement joins TRBV2 to TRBJ1-5; D remains ambiguous. The CDR3 contains 14 residues. CDR1 SNHLY and CDR2 FYNNEI come from the germline V gene. Trimming left V 1 base short and J 4 bases short, with 8 bases between. The CDR3 nucleotides read TGTGCCAGCAGTGAAGGGGCCGCGAATCAGCCCCAGCATTTT. Its protein product is CASSEGAANQPQHF.

The chain has TRBV11-2 and TRBJ2-2, with 10 bases aligning to TRBD2. Germline values: CDR1 SGHAT, CDR2 FQNNGV. The J segment lost 4 bases and the V segment lost 2 bases, leaving 4 bases of the junction unmatched. The CDR3 runs to 16 residues. The CDR3 region has the DNA TGTGCCAGCAGCTTACGTGCTAGCGGGGGCACCGGGGAGCTGTTTTTT. It encodes CASSLRASGGTGELFF. Full variable domain (rest looked up from reference TRBV11-2 and TRBJ2-2): EAGVAQSPRYKIIEKRQSVAFWCNPISGHATLYWYQQILGQGPKLLIQFQNNGVVDDSQLPKDRFSAERLKGVDSTLKIQPAKLEDSAVYLCASSLRASGGTGELFFGEGSRLTVL.

V usage is TRBV7-2 and J usage is TRBJ2-3; D possibly corresponds to TRBD2 (5 bases). Trimming shortened V by 5 bases and J by 0 bases, and 9 bases separated the two germline ends. In germline, CDR1 is SGHTA, CDR2 FQGNSA. The CDR3 extends over 14 amino acids. The CDR3 region is CASSPQRSTDTQYF. The CDR3 region has the DNA TGTGCCAGCAGCCCCCAGCGGAGCACAGATACGCAGTATTTT.

The chain combines TRBV11-2 with TRBJ2-2, with D possibly TRBD2 on 7 matching bases. The CDR3 runs 16 residues. Germline V lookup: CDR1 SGHAT, CDR2 FQNNGV. V was pared by 2 bases and J by 6 bases, with 16 bases between. The CDR3 DNA sequence: TGTGCCAGCAGCTTAAGGGGGGGCGCCCAGGCCGGGGAGCTGTTTTTT. Translation: CASSLRGGAQAGELFF.

A single count supports this clone. This chain joins TRBV19 and TRBJ1-2; no clear D. The V gene lost 5 bases and the J gene lost 2 bases, with 12 bases spanning the gap. In germline, CDR1 is LNHDA, CDR2 SQIVND (reference sequence). The CDR3 runs 14 residues. The CDR3 loop reads CASSPLLGNYGYTF. Written as DNA, the CDR3 is TGTGCCAGTAGTCCGCTCCTCGGGAACTATGGCTACACCTTC.

V and J are TRBV6-4 and TRBJ1-1; D is unresolved. V lost 4 bases, J lost 5 bases, and 8 bases lay in between. CDR1 is MRHNA, CDR2 SNTAGT, per germline. The length of the CDR3 is 12 residues. CDR3: CASSAGWTEAFF. DNA of the CDR3: TGTGCCAGCAGTGCCGGTTGGACTGAAGCTTTCTTT.

The chain has TRBV14 and TRBJ2-2; D is undetermined. The CDR3 covers 14 residues. V was cut by 2 bases and J by 1 base, with 5 bases left in between. Germline lookup yields CDR1 SGHDN and CDR2 FVKESK. CDR3: CASSQSLNTGELFF. CDR3 in DNA: TGTGCCAGCAGCCAATCTCTGAACACCGGGGAGCTGTTTTTT.

The chain couples TRBV28 to TRBJ2-4; 10 bases line up with TRBD2. The V gene end was trimmed by 5 bases and the J gene end by 3 bases; junction bases not matched to a gene: 7. Germline V gene sequence: CDR1 MDHEN, CDR2 SYDVKM. This CDR3 has 16 amino acids. CDR3 nucleotide sequence: TGTGCCAGCAGTCTTAGCGGGGGGCAAGTCAAAAACATTCAGTACTTC. Its translation is CASSLSGGQVKNIQYF.

The chain carries TRBV16 and TRBJ1-6; 7 bases are a match to TRBD1. CDR3 length equals 14 residues. CDR1 is KGHSY and CDR2 is FQNENV in the germline V gene. After removal of 7 bases from V and 6 bases from J, the junction contained 6 bases not matched to a gene. The CDR3 coding sequence is TGTGCCAGCACCCCCGACAGGGCTAATTCACCCCTCCACTTT. The encoded protein is CASTPDRANSPLHF.

The chain has TRBV2 and TRBJ2-1; 9 bases are shared with TRBD1. This CDR3 is built from 14 residues. Germline CDR1 is SNHLY and CDR2 is FYNNEI. J was trimmed by 2 bases and V by 9 bases; bases with no gene match: 5. The CDR3 sequence is CASTGQGPYNEQFF. The DNA for the CDR3 is TGTGCCAGTACGGGACAGGGTCCCTACAATGAGCAGTTCTTC.